This record covers a single T cell receptor beta chain. Its cognate antigen is unknown. Per the study methods: ImmunoSEQ junction-only sequences lacked quality scores, so their filtering differed. Measured with immunoSEQ multiplex PCR; TCRdb has only the in-frame clones, and not every one. The V and J calls and clone size are taken from that table; D and trimming were inferred from the DNA. Of about 2 million clones listed, roughly 94% are singletons. The data belong to a study of shared clonotypes between healthy human individuals. General study findings and limits: Clonotypes which were not shared had lower generation probabilities than clonotypes that all four donors shared. In four donors, about 5% of naive CD4 clonotypes appeared in common. Sampling included only blood; tissue repertoires likely differ.

Germline-derived CDR1 and CDR2 are SNHLY and FYNNEI. Trimming cost V 5 bases and J 5 bases, with 16 bases left between them. The CDR3 has 15 residues. The material sequenced was naive CD4+ T cells sorted from blood. Indicated subset: CD45RA+ positively selected. This clonotype originated in a man aged 18-30 years in good health. The chain employs TRBV2 and TRBJ1-5; maybe TRBD1 (6 bases). The CDR3 DNA reads as TGTGCCAGCAGTCCACAGGGACGTGGACATCAGCCCCAGCATTTT. Its protein is CASSPQGRGHQPQHF.